This TCR beta chain stems from a study of regulatory T cells in long-lasting Graves disease. Many counts were recorded for this clonotype. Antigen unknown. The study's findings and limits: Segments TRBV28, TRBJ1-2 and TRBJ2-5 showed preferential usage in persistent disease. TCR diversity was lower in persistent Graves' patients (versus newly diagnosed ones). Among the persistent patients, 2,741 public clonotypes were shared, more than the approximately 970 shared among new patients.

Time point denoted: newly diagnosed GD, antithyroid drugs for less than 3 months. PBMCs provided the RNA from which the TCR library was made. EDTA tubes collected nine milliliters of peripheral blood. The CDR3 is 19 amino acids. With V trimmed by 7 bases and J by 0 bases, 17 bases remained unmatched. Germline V gives CDR1 KGHDR, CDR2 SFDVKD. iRepertoire HTBI primers and Arm-PCR of CDR3 regions built TCR beta libraries. Each CDR3 protein gets one entry after TCRdb re-called the multiplex PCR reads with MiXCR. The data show approximately 300,000 distinct CDR3 sequences, over 15% seen once. The sequenced sample was peripheral blood mononuclear cells (PBMCs), obtained at new diagnosis, from a patient treated with antithyroid drugs. The receptor was derived from a female donor with Graves disease. The chain is built from TRBV24-1 and TRBJ1-2; 9 bases line up with TRBD1. The CDR3 sequence is CATSFGKPGQGTANYGYTF. The CDR3 region has the DNA TGTGCCACCAGCTTCGGAAAACCGGGACAGGGTACAGCTAACTATGGCTACACCTTC.